Presented here are 9 T cell receptor beta chains from one specimen sequenced in a study of shared clonotypes between healthy human individuals. Repertoires were generated with immunoSEQ multiplex PCR, while TCRdb's copy carries only in-frame clones and drops some. The sample has around 2.3 million clones, roughly 95% seen once. Sequencing was done on a sample of naive CD4+ T cells sorted from blood. Subset here: CD45RA+ positively selected. The receptors originated from a man between 18 and 29 years old in good health.

The chain combines TRBV9 with TRBJ2-3; unclear D gene. This CDR3 spans 14 amino acids. The V gene lost 0 bases and the J gene lost 4 bases, with 9 bases spanning the gap. Germline-derived CDR1 and CDR2 are SGDLS and YYNGEE. CDR3: CASSVGGVSDTQYF. The CDR3, as DNA: TGTGCCAGCAGCGTAGGTGGGGTTTCAGATACGCAGTATTTT.

The genes are TRBV9 and TRBJ2-7; 8 nucleotides line up with TRBD1. CDR3 length: 16 residues. V shed 3 bases, J shed 6 bases, and the junction held 14 bases outside the gene matches. Germline V CDR1 and CDR2: SGDLS, YYNGEE. This CDR3 is CASSADRTGFASEQYF. The CDR3 region has the DNA TGTGCCAGCAGCGCCGATCGGACAGGGTTCGCCTCCGAGCAGTACTTC.

This rearrangement joins TRBV6-5 to TRBJ2-5, with 9 bases aligning to TRBD1. This CDR3 comprises 14 residues. The V gene's germline CDR1 is MNHEY and CDR2 SVGAGI. J lost 5 bases, V lost 6 bases, and 7 bases had no gene match. The CDR3 loop reads CASRWGQGFETQYF. The CDR3 DNA sequence: TGTGCCAGCAGATGGGGACAGGGCTTCGAGACCCAGTACTTC.

The chain couples TRBV12-5 to TRBJ2-3; 7 bases match TRBD2. The CDR3 totals 15 residues. The ends lost 0 bases at V and 1 base at J; junction bases unmatched: 1. CDR1 and CDR2 (germline): LGHNT, FRNRAP. CDR3 residues: CASGLVLAGTDTQYF. The CDR3 DNA reads TGTGCTAGTGGTTTGGTTCTAGCGGGCACAGATACGCAGTATTTT.

The rearrangement uses TRBV19 and TRBJ1-1; D unclear. Trimming removed 2 bases at V and 1 base at J, with 8 bases between. Germline V gene data show CDR1 as LNHDA and CDR2 as SQIVND (reference sequence). The CDR3 is 14 residues long. The chain's CDR3 is CASSIRSSNTEAFF. The CDR3 nucleotides are TGTGCCAGTAGTATAAGGAGCTCGAACACTGAAGCTTTCTTT. Drawing the rest from reference TRBV19 and TRBJ1-1, the complete variable domain is DGGITQSPKYLFRKEGQNVTLSCEQNLNHDAMYWYRQDPGQGLRLIYYSQIVNDFQKGDIAEGYSVSREKKESFPLTVTSAQKNPTAFYLCASSIRSSNTEAFFGQGTRLTVV.

This chain joins TRBV5-1 and TRBJ2-1, with 11 bases aligning to TRBD2. CDR1 SGHRS and CDR2 YFSETQ come from the germline V gene. This CDR3 spans 15 amino acids. J gave up 4 bases and V 5 bases, and 5 bases lay outside the gene matches. The CDR3, as DNA: TGCGCCAGCAGTAGCGGGGGGGCATTGTACAATGAGCAGTTCTTC. Its translation is CASSSGGALYNEQFF.

The table lists this clone with a count of one. CDR3 amino acids: CASSLQTGSSYEQYF. CDR3 sequence (DNA): TGTGCCAGTAGTCTCCAGACAGGTAGCTCCTACGAGCAGTACTTC. The gene calls are TRBV19 and TRBJ2-7, with D tentatively TRBD1 (6 bases). V was cut by 5 bases and J by 0 bases, with 14 bases left in between. Germline-derived CDR1 and CDR2 are LNHDA and SQIVND (reference sequence). CDR3 length: 15 amino acids.

As regards this clone: Other DNA sequences in this specimen translate into the identical CDR3. The chain combines TRBV5-1 with TRBJ2-3; 10 bases agree with TRBD2. The germline V gene encodes CDR1 SGHRS and CDR2 YFSETQ. The CDR3 covers 16 residues. V lost 4 bases, J lost 2 bases, and 7 bases stayed unmatched. This CDR3 reads CASSPLAGGITDTQYF. DNA of the CDR3: TGCGCCAGCAGCCCCTTAGCGGGAGGAATCACAGATACGCAGTATTTT.

On this clone: Other nucleotide sequences from this sample produce the same CDR3. The chain uses TRBV20-1 and TRBJ1-1; no definite D call. This CDR3 is 11 amino acids long. Germline values: CDR1 DFQATT, CDR2 SNEGSKA (reference sequence). V was pared by 6 bases and J by 0 bases, with 5 bases between. CDR3 sequence: CSARMNTEAFF. The CDR3 nucleotides are TGCAGTGCGCGGATGAACACTGAAGCTTTCTTT.